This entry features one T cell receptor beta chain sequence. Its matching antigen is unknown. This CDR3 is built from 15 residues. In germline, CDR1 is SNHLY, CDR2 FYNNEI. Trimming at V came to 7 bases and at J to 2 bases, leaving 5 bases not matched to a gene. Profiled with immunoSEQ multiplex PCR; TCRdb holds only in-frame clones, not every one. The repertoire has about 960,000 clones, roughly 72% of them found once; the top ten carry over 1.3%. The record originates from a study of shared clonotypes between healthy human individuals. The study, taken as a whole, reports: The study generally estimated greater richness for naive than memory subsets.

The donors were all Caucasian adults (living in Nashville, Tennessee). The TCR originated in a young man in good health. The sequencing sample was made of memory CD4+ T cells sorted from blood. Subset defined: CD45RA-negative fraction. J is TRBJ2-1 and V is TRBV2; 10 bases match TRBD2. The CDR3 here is CASKRTSGAYNEQFF. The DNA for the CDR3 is TGTGCCAGCAAGAGGACTAGCGGAGCCTACAATGAGCAGTTCTTC.